The 29 T cell receptor beta chains given below trace back to one sample, sequenced in a study of cytomegalovirus exposure and HLA in healthy donors. This PCR relied on a set of 60 Vbeta primers and 13 Jbeta primers. Produced via immunoSEQ multiplex PCR; TCRdb's table is partial and in-frame only. The sample features some 70,000 clones, with more than 2.5% in its top ten. Specimen: PBMCs. The receptors were sampled from a man aged 35 to 55 in good health and CMV-seronegative.

The chain couples TRBV29-1 to TRBJ2-3, with 7 bases fitting TRBD2. CDR3 size: 19 residues. Germline-derived CDR1 and CDR2 are SQVTM and ANQGSEA. J was trimmed by 2 bases and V by 1 base; bases with no gene match: 18. The CDR3 spells CSVEAVTGRDYHTTDTQYF. In DNA, the CDR3 is TGCAGCGTTGAAGCGGTCACCGGACGGGACTACCACACCACAGATACGCAGTATTTT.

The chain has TRBV9 and TRBJ2-2; D gene uncertain. Germline values: CDR1 SGDLS, CDR2 YYNGEE. The CDR3 spans 12 residues. V was pared by 3 bases and J by 5 bases, with 5 bases between. The CDR3 region is CASSAMTGELFF. CDR3 bases: TGTGCCAGCAGCGCCATGACCGGGGAGCTGTTTTTT.

The chain recombines TRBV10-3 with TRBJ2-1, with 9 bases identical to TRBD2. The V segment lost 3 bases and the J segment 7 bases; nucleotides outside the gene matches: 7. This CDR3 region has 15 residues. The germline V gene has CDR1 ENHRY and CDR2 SYGVKD. The CDR3: CAISDEVAGANEQFF. The DNA of the CDR3 is TGTGCCATCAGTGATGAGGTAGCGGGGGCTAATGAGCAGTTCTTC.

The chain joins TRBV5-1 to TRBJ1-1; D is possibly TRBD1 (5 bases). CDR3 length: 13 amino acids. CDR1 and CDR2 (germline): SGHRS, YFSETQ. V was pared by 4 bases and J by 4 bases, with 11 bases between. The CDR3 DNA sequence: TGCGCCAGCAGCGCGTCAGGGCCCACTGAAGCTTTCTTT. It specifies CASSASGPTEAFF.

V gene TRBV7-3 combines with J gene TRBJ1-2; 9 positions agree with TRBD1. This CDR3 is built from 16 residues. Germline CDR1 is SGHTA and CDR2 is FQGTGA. V lost 5 bases, J lost 7 bases, and 14 bases stayed unmatched. CDR3 bases: TGTGCCAGCAGCCCTAAGGCCCCGGGACAGGGAGGTGGCTACACCTTC. It is translated as CASSPKAPGQGGGYTF.

Notes on this clone: Its ends do not fully match the called genes, so a read error is possible. CDR3 residues: CASSSSYTGELFF. The CDR3 bases are TGTGCTAGCAGCTCTAGTTACACCGGGGAGCTGTTTTTT. The J gene is TRBJ2-2, the V gene TRBV7-7; no definite D call. CDR1 is SSHAT and CDR2 is FNYEAQ in the germline V gene (reference sequence). This CDR3 has 13 amino acids.

This chain connects TRBV29-1 to TRBJ1-2; a weak D match, TRBD1 (5 bases). The CDR3 runs to 12 residues. CDR1 is SQVTM, CDR2 ANQGSEA, per germline. Trimming removed 6 bases at V and 4 bases at J, with 12 bases between. CDR3 protein: CSVDQGPYGYTF. In DNA form, the CDR3 reads TGCAGCGTAGACCAGGGCCCCTATGGCTACACCTTC.

The chain has TRBV30 and TRBJ2-3, with 8 bases lining up with TRBD2. Germline assignment: CDR1 GTSNPN and CDR2 SVGIG (reference sequence). This CDR3 contains 14 residues. V shed 8 bases and J 5 bases; nucleotides not matched to a gene: 12. The CDR3 nucleotides read TGTGCCCGGGCGAGTCCGGGGGGGAGAGATACGCAGTATTTT. Protein sequence: CARASPGGRDTQYF.

This chain joins TRBV19 and TRBJ1-5; TRBD1 might be the D (5 bases). This CDR3 is 14 amino acids long. The germline CDR1 and CDR2 sequences are LNHDA and SQIVND (reference sequence). V was clipped by 6 bases and J by 1 base, with 10 bases between them. The chain's CDR3 is CASSPGLSNQPQHF. As DNA, the CDR3 is TGTGCCAGTAGCCCAGGGTTGAGCAATCAGCCCCAGCATTTT.

The genes are TRBV19 and TRBJ2-3; 8 nucleotides agree with TRBD2. The germline V gene has CDR1 LNHDA and CDR2 SQIVND (reference sequence). V gave up 2 bases and J gave up 2 bases; unmatched junction bases: 12. The length of the CDR3 is 18 residues. This chain's CDR3 is CASSIISGAGALTDTQYF. In DNA, the CDR3 is TGTGCCAGTAGTATAATTTCGGGAGCGGGGGCCCTCACAGATACGCAGTATTTT.

The J gene is TRBJ1-2, the V gene TRBV5-1; the D gene is possibly TRBD1 (6 bases). The CDR3 totals 15 residues. Trimming took off 4 bases at V and 3 bases at J, with 16 bases between the two ends. Germline CDR1 reads SGHRS; CDR2 reads YFSETQ. This CDR3 reads CASSLRHREDYGYTF. CDR3 DNA sequence: TGCGCCAGCAGCCTTCGACACAGGGAAGACTATGGCTACACCTTC.

The chain employs TRBV6-4 and TRBJ1-6; D might be TRBD1 (5 bases). Looked up from germline, CDR1 is MRHNA and CDR2 is SNTAGT. The CDR3 sequence is 13 residues long. Trimming took 4 bases from V and 10 from J, leaving 11 bases between them. The CDR3 loop is CASSGGEGSPLHF. The CDR3 DNA sequence: TGTGCCAGCAGTGGGGGGGAGGGCTCACCCCTCCACTTT.

The gene calls are TRBV10-1 and TRBJ1-6, with no clear D. Trimming took 2 bases from V and 10 from J, leaving 12 bases between them. The V gene's germline CDR1 is WNHNN and CDR2 SYGVQD (reference sequence). This CDR3 spans 14 amino acids. The CDR3 DNA is TGCGCCAGCAGTGAGGATCCGGTTCGGTCACCCCTCCACTTT. This sequence encodes CASSEDPVRSPLHF.

The J gene is TRBJ2-2, the V gene TRBV5-4, with 7 bases matching TRBD1. This CDR3 contains 14 residues. From germline, CDR1 is SGHNT and CDR2 YYREEE (reference sequence). J was trimmed by 0 bases and V by 6 bases; bases with no gene match: 2. CDR3 nucleotides: TGTGCCAGCAAGGGGGCTGCGAACACCGGGGAGCTGTTTTTT. Its translation is CASKGAANTGELFF.

This chain uses TRBV11-1 with TRBJ2-1; 7 positions match TRBD2. This CDR3 is 16 amino acids long. Per the germline V gene, CDR1 is SGHAT and CDR2 is FQDESV (reference sequence). The ends lost 2 bases at V and 0 bases at J; junction bases unmatched: 4. DNA for the CDR3: TGTGCCAGCAGCTTACTGCGGGGGAGCTCCTACAATGAGCAGTTCTTC. It encodes CASSLLRGSSYNEQFF. The whole variable domain, filled in from reference TRBV11-1 and TRBJ2-1, reads EAEVAQSPRYKITEKSQAVAFWCDPISGHATLYWYRQILGQGPELLVQFQDESVVDDSQLPKDRFSAERLKGVDSTLKIQPAELGDSAMYLCASSLLRGSSYNEQFFGPGTRLTVL.

The V call is TRBV28, the J call TRBJ1-1, with 9 bases lining up with TRBD1. The CDR3 is made up of 15 amino acids. The V gene's germline CDR1 is MDHEN and CDR2 SYDVKM. V shed 4 bases and J 2 bases; nucleotides not matched to a gene: 5. CDR3 in amino acids: CASSSPTGGNTEAFF. DNA of the CDR3: TGTGCCAGCAGTTCCCCAACAGGGGGCAACACTGAAGCTTTCTTT.

As for this clone: This CDR3 is also generated by other DNA sequences in the sample. The chain carries TRBV7-3 and TRBJ2-2; 13 positions agree with TRBD2. The CDR3 spans 16 residues. CDR1 and CDR2 from the germline V gene are SGHTA and FQGTGA. V shed 5 bases, J shed 8 bases, and the junction held 8 bases outside the gene matches. The CDR3 protein is CASSRGLAGAGGELFF. The CDR3 DNA sequence: TGTGCCAGCAGCCGTGGACTAGCGGGGGCCGGTGGGGAGCTGTTTTTT.

CDR3 amino acids: CASSFGLAGGSSYNEQFF. In DNA form, the CDR3 reads TGTGCCAGCAGTTTTGGGCTAGCGGGGGGAAGCTCCTACAATGAGCAGTTCTTC. The V and J genes are TRBV28 and TRBJ2-1; 11 bases are a match to TRBD2. This CDR3 contains 18 residues. Germline CDR1 and CDR2: MDHEN and SYDVKM. J lost 0 bases, V lost 3 bases, and 7 bases had no gene match.

The chain couples TRBV16 to TRBJ1-2, with 9 bases fitting TRBD1. Germline V lookup: CDR1 KGHSY, CDR2 FQNENV. V dropped 0 bases and J dropped 2; count of bases not matched to a gene: 1. The CDR3 is made up of 15 amino acids. CDR3 region: CASSQSGTGNYGYTF. For the CDR3, the DNA is TGTGCCAGCAGCCAATCCGGGACAGGGAACTATGGCTACACCTTC.

The chain links TRBV5-1 to TRBJ2-2, with no clear D. Trimming removed 0 bases from V and 0 bases from J, with 9 bases in between. The germline gives CDR1 SGHRS, CDR2 YFSETQ. The CDR3 runs to 16 residues. In DNA, the CDR3 is TGCGCCAGCAGCTTGGACTCGGAGACGAACACCGGGGAGCTGTTTTTT. Translating gives CASSLDSETNTGELFF.

The rearrangement links TRBV19 to TRBJ2-7; D is unresolved. This CDR3 comprises 14 residues. Germline CDR1 and CDR2: LNHDA and SQIVND (reference sequence). The V gene lost 3 bases and the J gene lost 6 bases, with 15 bases spanning the gap. CDR3 coding DNA: TGTGCCAGTAGTATTTTTTCGACTGCCTCCGAGCAGTACTTC. Translating it yields CASSIFSTASEQYF.

J is TRBJ1-1 and V is TRBV5-6; no firm D call. The germline CDR1 and CDR2 sequences are SGHDT and YYEEEE. This CDR3 has 14 amino acids. V lost 0 bases and J 0 bases, leaving 6 bases between the germline ends. The CDR3 loop is CASSLGLLNTEAFF. CDR3 in DNA: TGTGCCAGCAGCTTGGGACTGTTGAACACTGAAGCTTTCTTT.

The chain joins TRBV29-1 to TRBJ2-7; a weak D match, TRBD1 (6 bases). The V gene lost 2 bases and the J gene lost 1 base, with 9 bases spanning the gap. The length of the CDR3 is 13 residues. Germline values: CDR1 SQVTM, CDR2 ANQGSEA. The CDR3: CSVEWQGSYEQYF. The CDR3 DNA sequence: TGCAGCGTTGAATGGCAGGGGTCCTACGAGCAGTACTTC.

This rearrangement joins TRBV5-1 to TRBJ2-7, with TRBD1 matching over 7 bases. Germline CDR1 and CDR2: SGHRS and YFSETQ. The CDR3 has 14 residues. Trimming cost V 2 bases and J 4 bases; bases outside gene matches: 6. The CDR3 here is CASSFKRGPYEQYF. DNA for the CDR3: TGCGCCAGCAGCTTCAAGAGGGGGCCGTACGAGCAGTACTTC.

The chain has TRBV6-5 and TRBJ1-5; 8 nucleotides line up with TRBD1. V was clipped by 4 bases and J by 10 bases; unmatched bases: 6. The CDR3 spans 13 residues. Germline V gene data show CDR1 as MNHEY and CDR2 as SVGAGI. DNA for the CDR3: TGTGCCAGCAGTTTCGGGGGACAGGCCCCCCAGCATTTT. This gives the protein CASSFGGQAPQHF.

The J gene is TRBJ1-2, the V gene TRBV7-8; the D is unclear. This CDR3 has 13 amino acids. The V gene's germline CDR1 is SGHVS and CDR2 FQNEAQ. V gave up 4 bases and J gave up 7 bases, with 13 bases separating them. CDR3 region: CASSSRYEVGYTF. The DNA of the CDR3 is TGTGCCAGCAGCTCCCGATACGAGGTTGGCTACACCTTC.

The V call is TRBV5-1, the J call TRBJ2-5; TRBD1 aligns across 7 bases. This CDR3 contains 16 residues. V was clipped by 5 bases and J by 1 base; unmatched bases: 11. The V gene's germline CDR1 is SGHRS and CDR2 YFSETQ. The CDR3 sequence is CASRRDRVPRQETQYF. The CDR3 DNA reads as TGCGCCAGCAGACGCGACAGGGTTCCTCGCCAAGAGACCCAGTACTTC.

The V and J genes are TRBV19 and TRBJ2-7; the D gene is possibly TRBD1 (5 bases). The CDR3 covers 15 residues. V lost 6 bases to trimming and J lost 3 bases, with 18 bases between them. Germline CDR1 is LNHDA and CDR2 is SQIVND (reference sequence). CDR3 bases: TGTGCCAGTAGATCCCAGGGAAGGTCGGGCTACGAGCAGTACTTC. It yields the protein CASRSQGRSGYEQYF.

This chain joins TRBV9 and TRBJ1-1; TRBD1 matches at 8 bases. The CDR3 extends over 14 amino acids. Germline V gives CDR1 SGDLS, CDR2 YYNGEE. J was trimmed by 5 bases and V by 4 bases; bases with no gene match: 7. The CDR3 protein is CASSSRTGGTEAFF. CDR3 sequence (DNA): TGTGCCAGCAGCTCCCGCACAGGGGGGACTGAAGCTTTCTTT.